This is a list of T cell receptor beta chains from one sample in a study of cytomegalovirus exposure and HLA in healthy donors. Assay used: immunoSEQ multiplex PCR; TCRdb lists only in-frame clones, some missing. This sample has 140,000 to 150,000 clones, with nearly 85% found just once. Sample: PBMCs. These TCRs come from a male donor in good health and CMV-seronegative. Both conserved end residues are part of each CDR3.

V | CDR3
TRBV12-5 | CASGLGQVFNQPQHF
TRBV30 | CAWSHRGGGTEAFF
TRBV27 | CASSLGTGGLNTEAFF
TRBV28 | CASRQEQGQNTEAFF
TRBV7-9 | CSSSWTTSGGDNEQFF
TRBV27 | CASSPRTGMNTEAFF
TRBV27 | CASSPGSHVYINQPQHF
TRBV28 | CASSATGSTDTQYF
TRBV28 | CASKRNTIYF
TRBV11-1 | CASSSFRGDPYEQYF
TRBV25-1 | CASSDRAFDNEQFF
TRBV27 | CASSYGTGTYNEQFF
TRBV28 | CASSDSSRETQYF
TRBV2 | CASSRAGDTGELFF
TRBV15 | CATSRGGDDAGELFF
TRBV6-5 | CASSSGQGEAFF
TRBV28 | CAGSLGHLLPYEQYF
TRBV6-4 | CARELAGPKRSYEQYF
TRBV18 | CASSPLAGNTGELFF
TRBV28 | CASSPDINYGYTF
TRBV7-2 | CASSPPWASSGNTIYF
TRBV7-7 | CASSPLVPGQGGTEAFF
TRBV7-8 | CASSHGIFDEQFF
TRBV4-1 | CASSPNLSGTTYEQYF
TRBV25-1 | CASSEWGTGNEKLFF
TRBV19 | CASSIVPGNEQFF
TRBV6-1 | CASSFAGGFQETQYF
TRBV6-6 | CASKVQGKGTGELFF
TRBV4-1 | CASSPSRGNTEAFF
TRBV7-9 | CASSLEFGTGLQETQYF
TRBV18 | CASSLDSSYEQYF
TRBV4-2 | CASSHPGGEQFF
TRBV18 | CASSVPGLAVREQYF
TRBV6-5 | CASSYRQTAGNNEQFF
TRBV7-8 | CASSLVFQGGPNTEAFF
TRBV29-1 | CSVIRQGSYGYTF
TRBV13 | CASSSQGAANEKLFF
TRBV5-1 | CASSLEAGLTTKETQYF
TRBV4-1 | CASSQERQANTGELFF
TRBV25-1 | CASSEYEDYEQYF
TRBV2 | CASSGQFYGYTF